This TCR beta chain was retrieved from a study of blood T cell repertoires in COVID-19. Whole-study context: The United States, Italy and Spain supplied acute and convalescent COVID-19 samples. Nucleic acid was either cDNA or gDNA, and it came from T cells, B-cell-depleted T cells, or PBMCs.

Germline CDR1 reads SQVTM; CDR2 reads ANQGSEA. Trimming stripped 6 bases from V and 0 bases from J, with 15 bases between. The CDR3 spans 14 residues. Under the authors' procedure: How many nucleated cells were present was estimated from reference gene primer amplification. Clones were read by immunoSEQ multiplex PCR, and TCRdb kept only the in-frame ones, dropping some. The V and J calls and clone size come from that table; D and trimming were worked out from the DNA. The table has about 490,000 clones, approximately 83% seen once. The origin of this receptor is a human donor in a cohort sampled during active COVID-19. The specimen sequenced was peripheral blood. The V call is TRBV29-1, the J call TRBJ2-7, with D perhaps matching TRBD2 (6 bases). The CDR3 DNA sequence: TGCAGCGTGGACCTCGGGACTCCCTCCTACGAGCAGTACTTC. As protein: CSVDLGTPSYEQYF.